Reported below is one T cell receptor (beta chain). The antigen is undetermined. An overlapping HIV-1 Gag peptide pool stimulated these cells at approximately 0.91 ug/peptide/mL. CD40L/CD69 double-negative CD45RO-high memory CD4+ T cells were collected. Before stimulation, PBMCs underwent CD8+ T cell depletion. These data belong to a study of persistence of HIV-infected CD4 T cells. Study-level information: The sample holds CD4+ T cells responsive to CMV or HIV-1 Gag. Notes on the study in general: Degenerate expanded CDR3beta sequences were enriched among CMV- and Gag-responding cells.

The ends were cut back, 5 bases at V and 5 bases at J, with 13 bases in the middle. CDR3 length: 15 residues. CDR1 is LGHDT and CDR2 is YNNKEL in the germline V gene (reference sequence). This was the immunoSEQ version 4 assay in survey mode. Assay: immunoSEQ multiplex PCR; the TCRdb copy retains only in-frame clones and omits some. This sample has over 60,000 clones; more than 70% occur once, and the top ten carry around 1.7%. V usage is TRBV3-1 (or the pseudogene TRBV3-2) and J usage is TRBJ1-6; D remains ambiguous. The TCR sequence derives from an adult man with HIV who was CMV-seropositive. The sample in question was CD4+ T cells sorted from PBMCs after roughly 18-hour stimulation, obtained from a patient who received antiretroviral therapy. This chain's CDR3 is CASSEIVHHNSPLHF. The CDR3 coding sequence is TGTGCCAGCAGCGAGATCGTTCATCATAATTCACCCCTCCACTTT.